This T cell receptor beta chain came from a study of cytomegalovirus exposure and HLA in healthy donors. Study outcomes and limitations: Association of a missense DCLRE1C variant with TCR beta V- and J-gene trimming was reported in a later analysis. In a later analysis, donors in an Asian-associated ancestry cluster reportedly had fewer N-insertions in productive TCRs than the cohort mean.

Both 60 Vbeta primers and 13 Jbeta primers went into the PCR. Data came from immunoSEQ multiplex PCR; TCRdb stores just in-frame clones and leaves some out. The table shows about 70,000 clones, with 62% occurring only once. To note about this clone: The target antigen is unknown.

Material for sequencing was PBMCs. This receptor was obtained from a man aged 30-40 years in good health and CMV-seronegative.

CDR3 nucleotide sequence: TGTGCCAGCAGCGTTTCAACCGGGGAGCTGTTTTTT. Translating gives CASSVSTGELFF. This rearrangement joins TRBV5-4 to TRBJ2-2; D gene uncertain. This CDR3 contains 12 residues. Trimming shortened V by 4 bases and J by 5 bases, and 6 bases separated the two germline ends. CDR1 and CDR2 (germline): SGHNT, YYREEE (reference sequence).